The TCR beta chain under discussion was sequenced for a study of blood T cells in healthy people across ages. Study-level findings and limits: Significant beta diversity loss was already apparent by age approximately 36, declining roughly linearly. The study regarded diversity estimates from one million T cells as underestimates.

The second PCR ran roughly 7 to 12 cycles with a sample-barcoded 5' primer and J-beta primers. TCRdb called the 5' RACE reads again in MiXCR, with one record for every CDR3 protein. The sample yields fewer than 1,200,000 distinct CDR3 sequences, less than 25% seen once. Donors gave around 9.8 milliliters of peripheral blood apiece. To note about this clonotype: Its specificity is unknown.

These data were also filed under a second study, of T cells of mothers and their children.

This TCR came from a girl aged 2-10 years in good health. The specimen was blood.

The CDR3 nucleotides are TGTGCCAGCTTCGGGACAGGGGGGATTGGGGGGGATTTCTACGAGCAGTACTTC. This codes for CASFGTGGIGGDFYEQYF. The chain uses TRBV2 and TRBJ2-7; TRBD1 matches at 11 bases. This CDR3 has 18 residues. Looked up from germline, CDR1 is SNHLY and CDR2 is FYNNEI. J was trimmed by 3 bases and V by 8 bases; bases with no gene match: 18. Combining the CDR3 with reference TRBV2 and TRBJ2-7 gives the whole variable domain EPEVTQTPSHQVTQMGQEVILRCVPISNHLYFYWYRQILGQKVEFLVSFYNNEISEKSEIFDDQFSVERPDGSNFTLKIRSTKLEDSAMYFCASFGTGGIGGDFYEQYFGPGTRLTVT.